These 18 T cell receptor beta chains share one sample of origin, sequenced in a study of blood T cells in healthy people across ages (dated by TCRdb to 2013 to 2016). To prepare the library, 5' RACE was applied. These reads were obtained on an Illumina HiSeq 2500. A second PCR of about 6 to 11 cycles was performed with a sample-barcoded 5' primer and a J-beta primer mix. TCRdb passed the public sequencing reads through fastp at Q25 and MiXCR, retaining productive beta sequences. Rows are combined by CDR3 protein, so each entry shows the most common genes and DNA. Counted in this sample were hundreds of thousands of distinct CDR3 sequences; 40% to 50% of them appeared once. The leading ten clones occupy 15% to 25% of the sample. The sequenced sample was blood. The source is a man aged 55 to 69 in good health.

This sequence joins TRBV7-3 and TRBJ1-6, with D hard to call. From germline, CDR1 is SGHTA and CDR2 FQGTGA. With 0 bases removed from V and 7 bases from J, the gap between germline ends came to 4 bases. The CDR3 runs 13 residues. CDR3 residues: CASSLTGNSPLHF. CDR3 DNA: TGTGCCAGCAGCTTAACGGGAAATTCACCCCTCCACTTT.

The table lists this clonotype with a few counts. This may arise from a read error, as a much more abundant clone is one base away. The chain links TRBV29-1 to TRBJ2-5; D gene uncertain. This CDR3 is 12 amino acids long. The germline CDR1 and CDR2 sequences are SQVTM and ANQGSEA. Between the trimmed V and J ends, which lost 8 bases and 7 bases, there was a span of 17 bases. In nucleotides, the CDR3 is TGCAGCATCGAAGTCTACTGGGGGACCCAGTACTTC. Translated, it gives CSIEVYWGTQYF.

The rearrangement links TRBV4-2 to TRBJ2-5; possibly TRBD2 for D (6 bases). The CDR3 has 13 residues. Deletions cut 0 bases from V and 11 bases from J, with 13 bases between. Germline V gives CDR1 LGHNA, CDR2 YNFKEQ. The CDR3, as DNA: TGTGCCAGCAGCCAAGATGCGGGGTGGGAGCAGTACTTC. Its protein is CASSQDAGWEQYF.

The genes are TRBV27 and TRBJ2-5, with 10 bases fitting TRBD2. Germline V gives CDR1 MNHEY, CDR2 SMNVEV (reference sequence). The CDR3 covers 13 residues. The J segment lost 2 bases and the V segment lost 8 bases, leaving 2 bases of the junction unmatched. The CDR3 sequence: CASWTSGQETQYF. The CDR3 DNA follows: TGTGCCAGCTGGACTAGCGGACAAGAGACCCAGTACTTC.

The rearrangement uses TRBV7-3 and TRBJ2-1, with 8 bases that match TRBD2. After removal of 3 bases from V and 7 bases from J, the junction contained 8 bases not matched to a gene. This CDR3 has 15 amino acids. The germline gives CDR1 SGHTA, CDR2 FQGTGA. The CDR3 coding sequence is TGTGCCAGCAGCTTCGTGGGACTAGTAGGGAATGAGCAGTTCTTC. Translating it yields CASSFVGLVGNEQFF.

The chain employs TRBV5-5 and TRBJ2-1, with D possibly TRBD2 on 6 matching bases. Germline CDR1 and CDR2: SGHKS and YYEKEE (reference sequence). The CDR3 spans 15 residues. Between the trimmed V and J ends, which lost 3 bases and 4 bases, there was a span of 14 bases. In DNA form, the CDR3 reads TGTGCCAGCAGCTCTCCAGGACTATGGTACAATGAGCAGTTCTTC. Translating gives CASSSPGLWYNEQFF.

This clonotype was detected a few times. The V gene is TRBV27, the J gene TRBJ2-7; TRBD1 matches 7 bases. The CDR3 has 15 amino acids. J lost 4 bases, V lost 4 bases, and 10 bases had no gene match. Germline V gene lookup returns CDR1 MNHEY and CDR2 SMNVEV (reference sequence). CDR3 sequence reads: CASSSSPTGNYEQYF. CDR3 DNA sequence: TGTGCCAGCAGTTCCTCCCCGACAGGGAATTACGAGCAGTACTTC.

This clonotype was observed a single time. Compared with germline, one end of the junction differs, possibly owing to a read error. J is TRBJ2-4 and V is TRBV7-2; D is undetermined. The end of the DNA fits TRBJ2-7 better, so the J call may be wrong. Germline loops: CDR1 SGHTA, CDR2 FQGNSA. This CDR3 has 11 amino acids. Written as DNA, the CDR3 is TGTGCCGGCAGCTTCCTCTACGAGCAGTACTTC. Protein: CAGSFLYEQYF.

Only a few counts were recorded for this clonotype. V and J are TRBV12-3 or TRBV12-4 and TRBJ2-1; maybe TRBD2 (6 bases). The CDR3 runs to 16 residues. Trimming shortened V by 6 bases and J by 10 bases, and 25 bases separated the two germline ends. This chain's CDR3 is CASSPPGRPAEVEQFF. The CDR3 nucleotides read TGTGCCAGCAGCCCCCCGGGGAGGCCCGCGGAAGTAGAGCAGTTCTTC.

This chain connects TRBV6-6 to TRBJ1-6; D gene unclear. The CDR3 has 14 amino acids. The V end was cut by 5 bases, the J end by 8 bases, with 13 bases between. CDR1 is MNHNY and CDR2 is SVGAGI in the germline V gene (reference sequence). CDR3 amino acids: CASSDVDRDSPLHF. CDR3 in DNA: TGTGCCAGCAGTGACGTGGACCGGGATTCACCCCTCCACTTT.

V and J are TRBV10-3 and TRBJ2-5, with TRBD1 matching 9 bases. Germline trimming cut 6 bases from V and 3 bases from J; bases unmatched to any gene: 8. This CDR3 contains 15 residues. Germline V lookup: CDR1 ENHRY, CDR2 SYGVKD. DNA of the CDR3: TGTGCCATCAGCACCTCCGGGACAGGGAAAGAGACCCAGTACTTC. Its translation is CAISTSGTGKETQYF.

The genes are TRBV4-3 and TRBJ1-6; TRBD1 aligns across 7 bases. The CDR3 is 15 residues long. V shed 3 bases and J 11 bases; nucleotides not matched to a gene: 10. CDR1 and CDR2 from the germline V gene are LGHNA and YSLEER. CDR3 protein: CASSQTTGVGAPLHF. Here the CDR3 DNA reads TGCGCCAGCAGCCAGACCACAGGGGTCGGGGCACCCCTCCACTTT.

The gene calls are TRBV21-1 and TRBJ1-6; TRBD1, as called in the table, went unchecked against the DNA. TRBV21-1 is listed as a pseudogene. The CDR3 has 15 amino acids. CDR3 coding DNA: TGTGCCAGCAGCGAGGGACAGAACTATAATTCACCCCCCCACTTT. Translating gives CASSEGQNYNSPPHF.

The J gene is TRBJ2-4, the V gene TRBV9; the match to TRBD2 covers 7 bases. Trimming cost V 0 bases and J 13 bases; bases outside gene matches: 13. Germline-derived CDR1 and CDR2 are SGDLS and YYNGEE. The CDR3 loop spans 15 amino acids. The DNA for the CDR3 is TGTGCCAGCAGCGTAGGGAGGCGGGGGAAGAATGAGCAGTACTTC. This gives the protein CASSVGRRGKNEQYF.

This clonotype was recorded a few times. The J gene is TRBJ2-5, the V gene TRBV6-1, with TRBD2 matching over 15 bases. Germline-derived CDR1 and CDR2 are MNHNS and SASEGT. After removal of 6 bases from V and 0 bases from J, the junction contained 8 bases not matched to a gene. The CDR3 has 18 amino acids. The DNA for the CDR3 is TGTGCCAGCAGAAAAACGGGACTAGCGGGGGGACACCAAGAGACCCAGTACTTC. It specifies CASRKTGLAGGHQETQYF.

This clonotype has a single count. J is TRBJ1-1 and V is TRBV6-4, with a tentative D call TRBD1 (6 bases). Looked up from germline, CDR1 is MRHNA and CDR2 is SNTAGT. Trimming stripped 6 bases from V and 1 base from J, with 12 bases between. This CDR3 region has 14 residues. The CDR3 sequence is CASSRTASNTEAFF. The DNA of the CDR3 is TGTGCCAGCAGCCGGACAGCTTCGAACACTGAAGCTTTCTTT.

This sequence joins TRBV5-1 and TRBJ2-3, with 10 bases that match TRBD2. CDR3 size: 15 residues. V lost 1 base and J lost 5; bases outside the gene matches: 4. Germline values: CDR1 SGHRS, CDR2 YFSETQ. The CDR3 DNA sequence: TGCGCCAGCAGCTTGACTAGCGGGGTCTTAGATACGCAGTATTTT. Translation gives CASSLTSGVLDTQYF.

The genes are TRBV9 and TRBJ2-5; D is unclear. The V gene's germline CDR1 is SGDLS and CDR2 YYNGEE. V gave up 4 bases and J gave up 1 base, with 11 bases separating them. The CDR3 extends over 14 amino acids. The chain's CDR3 is CASSRAPTQETQYF. DNA for the CDR3: TGTGCCAGCAGCCGTGCACCGACCCAAGAGACCCAGTACTTC.